These 20 T cell receptor beta chains originate from one sample sequenced in a study of T cells in women clearing cervical HPV infection (dated 2018 in TCRdb). Libraries came from the immunoSEQ multiplex PCR assay. TCRdb carries this immuneACCESS record with in-frame sequences only. Its versions omit some clonotypes, under half of them owing to an unresolved V gene in the studies checked, with the rest unexplained. The sample's table covers tens of thousands of clones. Jointly, the top ten make up around 4.9% of the sample. The sequenced sample was blood buffy coat. The receptors stem from a woman between 18 and 70 years old with a cervical HPV16 infection that either progressed to CIN3+ or cleared (not recorded which).

Of note for this clone: The read stops 3 residues short of the end of the CDR3; the missing end is completed from the germline J gene. The chain carries TRBV20-1 and TRBJ2-5, with D perhaps matching TRBD2 (5 bases). Germline assignment: CDR1 DFQATT and CDR2 SNEGSKA (reference sequence). There are 13 residues in the CDR3. V lost 3 bases to trimming and J lost 3 bases, with 11 bases between them. CDR3 residues: CSASNVREETQYF. The sequenced CDR3 bases are TGCAGTGCTAGCAACGTGAGGGAAGAGACC.

With regard to this clone: The read stops 3 residues short of the end of the CDR3; the missing end is completed from the germline J gene. This chain links TRBV5-1 with TRBJ2-5, with D maybe TRBD1 (6 bases). Trimming left V 1 base short and J 6 bases short, with 16 bases between. CDR1 and CDR2 (germline): SGHRS, YFSETQ. The CDR3 extends over 15 amino acids. The CDR3 sequence is CASSLTVGAVKTQYF. Incomplete CDR3 DNA: TGCGCCAGCAGCTTGACTGTGGGGGCTGTGAAGACC.

A word on this clone: The sequence runs out 3 residues before the end of the CDR3; the remainder is reconstructed from the germline J gene. V and J are TRBV6-1 and TRBJ2-2; TRBD2 is a possible D gene (7 bases). Germline CDR1 MNHNS, CDR2 SASEGT. The CDR3 is 15 residues long. Trimming stripped 4 bases from V and 6 bases from J, with 15 bases between. CDR3 in amino acids: CASSVRGAGAGELFF. The sequenced CDR3 bases are TGTGCCAGCAGTGTCCGGGGGGCAGGGGCCGGGGAG.

With respect to this clone: The CDR3 is cut off 3 residues early in the read; its end comes from the germline J gene. The V and J genes are TRBV7-3 and TRBJ2-6, with D perhaps TRBD1 (6 bases). This CDR3 spans 16 amino acids. Trimming left V 5 bases short and J 1 base short, with 12 bases between. The V gene's germline CDR1 is SGHTA and CDR2 FQGTGA. CDR3: CASSAQTGSGANVLTF. CDR3 DNA, as far as it was read: TGTGCCAGCAGCGCCCAAACAGGGTCTGGGGCCAACGTC.

A note on this clone: The read ends 3 residues shy of where the CDR3 ends; the end is completed using the germline J gene. The chain has TRBV6-2 or TRBV6-3 and TRBJ2-1; a weak D match, TRBD2 (6 bases). The germline V gene encodes CDR1 MNHEY and CDR2 SVGEGT. There are 15 residues in the CDR3. Trimming stripped 6 bases from V and 9 bases from J, with 21 bases between. The sequenced part of the CDR3 DNA is TGTGCCAGCAGATCCGGGACTTCGACTTTTAGTGAG. Protein product: CASRSGTSTFSE. The whole CDR3 protein is CASRSGTSTFSEQFF.

CDR3 loop: CASSASGGPPGEQFF. CDR3 DNA, as far as it was read: TGTGCCAGCAGCGCTAGCGGGGGGCCTCCCGGTGAG. V is TRBV2 and J is TRBJ2-1, with 11 bases lining up with TRBD2. From the germline J gene comes the end of the CDR3, since the read stops 3 residues before it. Germline CDR1 SNHLY, CDR2 FYNNEI. This CDR3 has 15 residues. V trimming: 6 bases; J trimming: 9 bases; junction bases outside the gene matches: 10.

Note on this clone: Read sequence stops 3 residues before the CDR3 end, and the germline J gene provides the missing end. V gene TRBV10-3 combines with J gene TRBJ1-2; a possible D gene is TRBD1 (5 bases). From germline, CDR1 is ENHRY and CDR2 SYGVKD. V gave up 6 bases and J gave up 7 bases, with 21 bases separating them. This CDR3 region has 15 residues. CDR3 protein: CAISPQGVERGGYTF. The sequenced CDR3 bases are TGTGCCATCAGCCCTCAGGGTGTGGAGCGGGGTGGC.

Regarding this clone: Read sequence stops 3 residues before the CDR3 end, and the germline J gene provides the missing end. This chain uses TRBV19 with TRBJ2-3; 11 bases are a match to TRBD2. V was pared by 3 bases and J by 2 bases, with 10 bases of the junction left unmatched. CDR1 and CDR2 (germline): LNHDA, SQIVND (reference sequence). This CDR3 is 18 amino acids long. Partial CDR3 DNA: TGTGCCAGTAGTATTGGGGTAGCGGGGGGGCCGGTCACAGATACG. This translates into CASSIGVAGGPVTDT. In full, the CDR3 reads CASSIGVAGGPVTDTQYF. The complete variable domain, with remaining parts taken from reference TRBV19 and TRBJ2-3, reads DGGITQSPKYLFRKEGQNVTLSCEQNLNHDAMYWYRQDPGQGLRLIYYSQIVNDFQKGDIAEGYSVSREKKESFPLTVTSAQKNPTAFYLCASSIGVAGGPVTDTQYFGPGTRLTVL.

As concerns this clone: The read gets to within 3 residues of the CDR3 end, and the germline J gene fills in the rest. The chain links TRBV20-1 to TRBJ2-3; the D gene is possibly TRBD2 (6 bases). CDR3 length: 12 residues. V shed 6 bases and J shed 4 bases, with 11 bases lying between them. Germline V gene sequence: CDR1 DFQATT, CDR2 SNEGSKA (reference sequence). The CDR3 bases that were read are TGCAGTGCCCAGGAGGGCCCAGATACG. Its translation is CSAQEGPDT. The full CDR3 protein reads CSAQEGPDTQYF.

With regard to this clone: Read data end 3 residues before the CDR3 end; the end is taken from the germline J gene. This chain connects TRBV10-3 to TRBJ2-3; D remains ambiguous. This CDR3 region has 13 residues. The germline V gene has CDR1 ENHRY and CDR2 SYGVKD. Trimming pared 11 bases from V and 2 bases from J, leaving 14 bases between. CDR3 DNA, as far as it was read: TGTGCCTCGTCCAGGCTTCACACAGATACG. It encodes CASSRLHTDT. The CDR3 in its entirety is CASSRLHTDTQYF.

In regard to this clone: Sequencing ends 3 residues short of the CDR3 end; the germline J gene provides the rest. The chain couples TRBV29-1 to TRBJ2-2; the D gene is possibly TRBD2 (6 bases). The CDR3 runs 14 residues. V lost 7 bases to trimming and J lost 2 bases, with 14 bases between them. From germline, CDR1 is SQVTM and CDR2 ANQGSEA. CDR3 DNA (partial): TGCAGCGCCACTCCGGGACTCAACACCGGGGAG. Translated: CSATPGLNTGE. The entire CDR3 protein is CSATPGLNTGELFF.

Points on this clone: The CDR3 is cut off 3 residues early in the read; its end comes from the germline J gene. The gene calls are TRBV6-2 or TRBV6-3 and TRBJ1-1; 7 bases fit TRBD1. The CDR3 runs 15 residues. V was pared by 0 bases and J by 1 base, with 2 bases of the junction left unmatched. Germline CDR1 is MNHEY and CDR2 is SVGEGT. CDR3 DNA, as far as it was read: TGTGCCAGCAGTTACTCGTGGACAGGGAACACTGAA. The encoded protein is CASSYSWTGNTE. The complete CDR3 protein is CASSYSWTGNTEAFF.

Points on this clone: The read comes to an end 3 residues before the CDR3 does, leaving the germline J gene to fill in the end. The chain combines TRBV7-8 with TRBJ2-2; weak D call: TRBD2 (6 bases). CDR1 is SGHVS and CDR2 is FQNEAQ in the germline V gene. V gave up 6 bases and J gave up 5 bases, with 25 bases separating them. This CDR3 has 18 residues. The CDR3 region is CASSTSPPRGALTGELFF. The sequenced CDR3 bases are TGTGCCAGCAGTACTAGCCCCCCGCGGGGCGCGTTGACCGGGGAG.

A remark on this clone: The DNA ends 3 residues before the CDR3 does, and the rest of the CDR3 is filled in from the germline J gene. The rearrangement uses TRBV5-1 and TRBJ2-1; D is perhaps TRBD2 (5 bases). This CDR3 comprises 14 residues. V lost 0 bases and J 5 bases, leaving 9 bases between the germline ends. Germline CDR1 is SGHRS and CDR2 is YFSETQ. CDR3 bases read: TGCGCCAGCAGCTTGGGGTCGGGGAACAATGAG. Its protein product is CASSLGSGNNE. The full CDR3 protein is CASSLGSGNNEQFF.

On this clone itself: Read data end 3 residues before the CDR3 end; the end is taken from the germline J gene. J is TRBJ2-1 and V is TRBV7-9, with D maybe TRBD2 (7 bases). V lost 3 bases and J 6 bases, leaving 15 bases between the germline ends. The CDR3 spans 15 residues. In germline, CDR1 is SEHNR, CDR2 FQNEAQ (reference sequence). The DNA read from the CDR3 is TGTGCCAGCAGCTTGGTGGGGGGGGGCGGCAATGAG. It specifies CASSLVGGGGNE. From start to end, the CDR3 is CASSLVGGGGNEQFF.

With respect to this clone: The read ends 3 residues before the CDR3 terminus; that terminus is restored from the germline J gene. Other DNA sequences in the sample encode the same CDR3. The V call is TRBV7-6, the J call TRBJ2-5; TRBD2 aligns across 7 bases. V dropped 1 base and J dropped 5; count of bases not matched to a gene: 7. The CDR3 extends over 15 amino acids. The germline V gene encodes CDR1 SGHVS and CDR2 FNYEAQ. This chain's CDR3 is CASSLEGRGGETQYF. The CDR3 DNA, read in part, is TGTGCCAGCAGCTTAGAGGGGAGGGGTGGGGAGACC.

Comment on this clone: The read terminates 3 residues ahead of where the CDR3 ends, so the germline J gene completes it. The V gene is TRBV6-1, the J gene TRBJ2-7; 11 positions match TRBD2. After removal of 4 bases from V and 3 bases from J, the junction contained 8 bases not matched to a gene. The CDR3 sequence is 16 residues long. The germline V gene has CDR1 MNHNS and CDR2 SASEGT. The CDR3 loop reads CASSATSGGPGYEQYF. Partial CDR3 DNA: TGTGCCAGCAGTGCCACTAGCGGGGGCCCCGGCTACGAG.

Note on this clone: The read ends 3 residues shy of where the CDR3 ends; the end is completed using the germline J gene. The chain couples TRBV29-1 to TRBJ1-2, with D maybe TRBD1 (5 bases). This CDR3 region has 13 residues. V lost 1 base and J lost 2, with 8 bases in between. The germline V gene encodes CDR1 SQVTM and CDR2 ANQGSEA. The CDR3 DNA, read in part, is TGCAGCGTTGAAGCAGGGCCCAACTATGGC. Residues: CSVEAGPNYG. The full-length CDR3 reads as CSVEAGPNYGYTF.

A word on this clone: The sequence runs out 3 residues before the end of the CDR3; the remainder is reconstructed from the germline J gene. V and J are TRBV5-4 and TRBJ2-2; D is ambiguous. The germline V gene encodes CDR1 SGHNT and CDR2 YYREEE (reference sequence). The CDR3 covers 15 residues. V was cut by 4 bases and J by 0 bases, with 10 bases left in between. The part of the CDR3 DNA that was read is TGTGCCAGCAGCCTGGCCCAGGCGAACACCGGGGAG. Translating gives CASSLAQANTGE. The entire CDR3 sequence reads CASSLAQANTGELFF.

As for this clone: The DNA ends 3 residues before the CDR3 does, and the rest of the CDR3 is filled in from the germline J gene. This chain joins TRBV4-1 and TRBJ2-7, with 7 bases lining up with TRBD2. This CDR3 region has 15 residues. Germline V gene sequence: CDR1 MGHRA, CDR2 YSYEKL. With V trimmed by 7 bases and J by 2 bases, 11 bases remained unmatched. CDR3 DNA, as far as it was read: TGCGCCAGCATCTCCCTGGGGGGGTTAGCCTACGAG. It codes for CASISLGGLAYE. In full, the CDR3 reads CASISLGGLAYEQYF.